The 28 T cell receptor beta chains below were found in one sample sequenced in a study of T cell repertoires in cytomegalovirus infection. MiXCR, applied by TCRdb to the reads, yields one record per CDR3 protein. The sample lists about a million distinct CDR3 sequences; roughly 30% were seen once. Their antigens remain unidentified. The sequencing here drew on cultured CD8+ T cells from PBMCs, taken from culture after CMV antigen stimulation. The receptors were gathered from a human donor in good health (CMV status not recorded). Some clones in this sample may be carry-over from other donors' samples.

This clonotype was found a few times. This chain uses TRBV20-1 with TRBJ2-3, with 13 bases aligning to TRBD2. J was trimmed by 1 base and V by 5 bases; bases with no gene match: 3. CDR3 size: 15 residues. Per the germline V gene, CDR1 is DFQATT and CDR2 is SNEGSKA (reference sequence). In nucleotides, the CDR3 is TGCAGTGCTTGTGGACTAGCGGGGGGCACAGATACGCAGTATTTT. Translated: CSACGLAGGTDTQYF.

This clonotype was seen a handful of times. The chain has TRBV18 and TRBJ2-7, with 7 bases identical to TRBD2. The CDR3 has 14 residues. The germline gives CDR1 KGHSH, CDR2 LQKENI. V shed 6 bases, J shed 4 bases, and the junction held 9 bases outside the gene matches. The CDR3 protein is CASSGGDSQYEQYF. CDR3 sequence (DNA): TGTGCCAGCTCGGGGGGGGACTCCCAATACGAGCAGTACTTC.

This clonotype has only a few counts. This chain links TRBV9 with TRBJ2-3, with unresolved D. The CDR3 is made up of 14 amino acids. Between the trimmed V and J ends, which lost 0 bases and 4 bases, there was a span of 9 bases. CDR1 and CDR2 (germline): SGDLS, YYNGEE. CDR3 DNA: TGTGCCAGCAGCGTAGGAGGTAACCCAGATACGCAGTATTTT. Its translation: CASSVGGNPDTQYF.

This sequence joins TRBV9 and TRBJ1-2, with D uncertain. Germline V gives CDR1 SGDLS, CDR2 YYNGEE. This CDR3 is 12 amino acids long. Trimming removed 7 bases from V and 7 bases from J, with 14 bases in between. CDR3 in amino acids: CASFNRVVGYTF. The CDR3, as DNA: TGTGCCAGCTTCAACAGAGTGGTTGGCTACACCTTC.

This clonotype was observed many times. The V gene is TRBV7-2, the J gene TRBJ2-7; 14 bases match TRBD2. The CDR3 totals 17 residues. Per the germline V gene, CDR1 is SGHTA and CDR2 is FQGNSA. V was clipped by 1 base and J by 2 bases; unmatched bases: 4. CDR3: CASSLGLAGGITYEQYF. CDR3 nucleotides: TGTGCCAGCAGCTTAGGACTAGCGGGGGGGATAACCTACGAGCAGTACTTC.

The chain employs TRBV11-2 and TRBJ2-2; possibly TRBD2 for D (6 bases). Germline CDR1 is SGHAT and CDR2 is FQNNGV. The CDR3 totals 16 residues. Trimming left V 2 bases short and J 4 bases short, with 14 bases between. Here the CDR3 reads CASSLWGLRGTGELFF. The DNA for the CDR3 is TGTGCCAGCAGCTTATGGGGCCTGCGGGGCACCGGGGAGCTGTTTTTT.

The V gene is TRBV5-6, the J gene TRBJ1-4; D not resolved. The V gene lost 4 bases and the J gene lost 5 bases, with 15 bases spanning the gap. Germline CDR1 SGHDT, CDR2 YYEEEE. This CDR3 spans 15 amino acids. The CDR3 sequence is CASSDQRALNEKLFF. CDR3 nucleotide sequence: TGTGCCAGCAGCGATCAACGTGCACTGAATGAAAAACTGTTTTTT.

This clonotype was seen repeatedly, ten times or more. For the CDR3, the DNA is TGTGCCAGCAGACTTCGACAGTTGGGGAACACTGAAGCTTTCTTT. Translated: CASRLRQLGNTEAFF. The V call is TRBV7-8, the J call TRBJ1-1; D possibly corresponds to TRBD1 (5 bases). The CDR3 consists of 15 residues. Germline loops: CDR1 SGHVS, CDR2 FQNEAQ. Trimming stripped 6 bases from V and 1 base from J, with 15 bases between.

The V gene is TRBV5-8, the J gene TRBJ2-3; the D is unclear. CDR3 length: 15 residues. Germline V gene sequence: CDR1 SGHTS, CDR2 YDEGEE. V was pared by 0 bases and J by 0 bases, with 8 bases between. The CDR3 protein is CASSLGWGSTDTQYF. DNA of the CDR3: TGTGCCAGCAGCTTGGGTTGGGGTAGCACAGATACGCAGTATTTT.

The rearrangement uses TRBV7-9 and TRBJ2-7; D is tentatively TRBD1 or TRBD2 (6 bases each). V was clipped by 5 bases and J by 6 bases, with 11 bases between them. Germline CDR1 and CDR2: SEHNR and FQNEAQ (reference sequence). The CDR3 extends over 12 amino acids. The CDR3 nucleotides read TGTGCCAGCAGCAAGGGGGGCGGCGAGCAGTACGTC. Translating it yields CASSKGGGEQYV.

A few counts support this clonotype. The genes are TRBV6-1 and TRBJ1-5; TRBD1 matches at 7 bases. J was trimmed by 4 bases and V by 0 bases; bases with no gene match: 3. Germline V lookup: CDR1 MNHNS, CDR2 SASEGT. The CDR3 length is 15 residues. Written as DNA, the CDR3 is TGTGCCAGCAGTGAAGCGGGACAGAGAAATCAGCCCCAGCATTTT. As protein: CASSEAGQRNQPQHF.

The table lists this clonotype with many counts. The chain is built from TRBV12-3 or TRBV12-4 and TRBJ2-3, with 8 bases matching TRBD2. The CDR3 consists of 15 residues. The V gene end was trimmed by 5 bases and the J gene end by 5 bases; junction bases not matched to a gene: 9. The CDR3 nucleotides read TGTGCCAGCAGTCTGGAGGGACTAGAAGAAGATACGCAGTATTTT. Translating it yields CASSLEGLEEDTQYF.

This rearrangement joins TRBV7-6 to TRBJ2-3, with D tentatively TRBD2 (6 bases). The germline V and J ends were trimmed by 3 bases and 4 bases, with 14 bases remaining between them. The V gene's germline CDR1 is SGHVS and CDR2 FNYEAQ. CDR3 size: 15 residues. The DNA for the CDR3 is TGTGCCAGCAGCTTCGGAGGGACTTCCCCAGATACGCAGTATTTT. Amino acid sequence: CASSFGGTSPDTQYF.

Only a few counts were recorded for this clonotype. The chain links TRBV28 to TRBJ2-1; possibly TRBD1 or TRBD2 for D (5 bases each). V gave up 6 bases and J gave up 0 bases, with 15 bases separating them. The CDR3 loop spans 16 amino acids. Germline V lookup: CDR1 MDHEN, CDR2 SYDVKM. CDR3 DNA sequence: TGTGCCAGCAGAAAGGGACCGACGAGCTCCTACAATGAGCAGTTCTTC. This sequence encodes CASRKGPTSSYNEQFF.

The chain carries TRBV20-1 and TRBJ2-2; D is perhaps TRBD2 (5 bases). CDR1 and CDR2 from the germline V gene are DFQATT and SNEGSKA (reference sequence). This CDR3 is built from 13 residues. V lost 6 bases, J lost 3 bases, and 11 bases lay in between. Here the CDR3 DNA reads TGCAGTGCACCTCTGGAGGACACCGGGGAGCTGTTTTTT. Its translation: CSAPLEDTGELFF.

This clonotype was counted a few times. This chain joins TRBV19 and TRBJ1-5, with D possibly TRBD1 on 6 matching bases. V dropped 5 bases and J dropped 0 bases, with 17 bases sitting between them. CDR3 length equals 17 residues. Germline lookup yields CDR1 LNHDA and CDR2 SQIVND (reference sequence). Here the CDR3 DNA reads TGTGCCAGTAGTGCATTCCGGGACAAACTTAGCAATCAGCCCCAGCATTTT. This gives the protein CASSAFRDKLSNQPQHF. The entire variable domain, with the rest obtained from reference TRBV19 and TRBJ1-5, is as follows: DGGITQSPKYLFRKEGQNVTLSCEQNLNHDAMYWYRQDPGQGLRLIYYSQIVNDFQKGDIAEGYSVSREKKESFPLTVTSAQKNPTAFYLCASSAFRDKLSNQPQHFGDGTRLSIL.

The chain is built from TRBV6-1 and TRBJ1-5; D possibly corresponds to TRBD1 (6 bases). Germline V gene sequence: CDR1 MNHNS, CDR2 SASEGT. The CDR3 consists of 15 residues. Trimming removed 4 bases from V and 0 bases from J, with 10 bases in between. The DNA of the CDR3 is TGTGCCAGCAGTGCGAACAGGGATAGCAATCAGCCCCAGCATTTT. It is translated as CASSANRDSNQPQHF.

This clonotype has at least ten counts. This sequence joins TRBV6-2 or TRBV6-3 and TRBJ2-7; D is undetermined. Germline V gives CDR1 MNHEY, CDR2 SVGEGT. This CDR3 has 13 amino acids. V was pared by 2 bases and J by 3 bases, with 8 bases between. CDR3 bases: TGTGCCAGCAGTTACAGTCCCCACTACGAGCAGTACGTC. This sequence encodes CASSYSPHYEQYV.

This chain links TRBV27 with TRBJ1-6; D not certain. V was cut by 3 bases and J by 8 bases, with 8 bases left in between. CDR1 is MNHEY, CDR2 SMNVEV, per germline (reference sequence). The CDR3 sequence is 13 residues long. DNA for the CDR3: TGTGCCAGCAGTTTTGGTTCCTATTCACCCCTCCACTTT. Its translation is CASSFGSYSPLHF.

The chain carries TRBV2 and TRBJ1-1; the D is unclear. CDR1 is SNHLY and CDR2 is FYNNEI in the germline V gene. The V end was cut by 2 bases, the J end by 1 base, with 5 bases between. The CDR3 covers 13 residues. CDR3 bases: TGTGCCAGCAGTGAAATGAGGAACACTGAAGCTTTCTTT. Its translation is CASSEMRNTEAFF. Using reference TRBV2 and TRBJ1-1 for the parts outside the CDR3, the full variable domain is EPEVTQTPSHQVTQMGQEVILRCVPISNHLYFYWYRQILGQKVEFLVSFYNNEISEKSEIFDDQFSVERPDGSNFTLKIRSTKLEDSAMYFCASSEMRNTEAFFGQGTRLTVV.

The CDR3 nucleotides read TGCAGTGCTAGGGCCACCGGGTATACCGGGGAGCTGTTTTTT. It specifies CSARATGYTGELFF. This rearrangement joins TRBV20-1 to TRBJ2-2; D is uncertain. In germline, CDR1 is DFQATT, CDR2 SNEGSKA (reference sequence). V was pared by 3 bases and J by 5 bases, with 13 bases between. The CDR3 has 14 amino acids.

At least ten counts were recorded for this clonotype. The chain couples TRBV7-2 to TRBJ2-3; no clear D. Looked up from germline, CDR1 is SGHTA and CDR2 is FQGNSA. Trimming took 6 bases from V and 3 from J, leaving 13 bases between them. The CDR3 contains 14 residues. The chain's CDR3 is CASSRTWETDTQYF. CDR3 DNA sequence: TGTGCCAGCAGTCGAACTTGGGAAACAGATACGCAGTATTTT. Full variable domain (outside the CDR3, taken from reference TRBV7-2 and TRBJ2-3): GAGVSQSPSNKVTEKGKDVELRCDPISGHTALYWYRQSLGQGLEFLIYFQGNSAPDKSGLPSDRFSAERTGGSVSTLTIQRTQQEDSAVYLCASSRTWETDTQYFGPGTRLTVL.

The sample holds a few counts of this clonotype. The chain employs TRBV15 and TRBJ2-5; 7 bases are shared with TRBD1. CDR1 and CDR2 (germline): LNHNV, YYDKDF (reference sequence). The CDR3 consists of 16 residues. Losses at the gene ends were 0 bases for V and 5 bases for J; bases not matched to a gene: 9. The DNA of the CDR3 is TGTGCCACCAGCAGAGATCGGACAGGACGGAGGGAGACCCAGTACTTC. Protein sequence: CATSRDRTGRRETQYF.

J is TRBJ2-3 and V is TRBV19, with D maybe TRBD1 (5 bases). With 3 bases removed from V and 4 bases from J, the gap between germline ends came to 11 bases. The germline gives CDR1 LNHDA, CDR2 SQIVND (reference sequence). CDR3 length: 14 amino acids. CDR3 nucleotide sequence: TGTGCCAGTAGTATCGGCAGGGTTGCAGATACGCAGTATTTT. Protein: CASSIGRVADTQYF. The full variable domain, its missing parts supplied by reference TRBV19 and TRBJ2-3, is DGGITQSPKYLFRKEGQNVTLSCEQNLNHDAMYWYRQDPGQGLRLIYYSQIVNDFQKGDIAEGYSVSREKKESFPLTVTSAQKNPTAFYLCASSIGRVADTQYFGPGTRLTVL.

The CDR3 DNA reads TGTGCTAGTGGTCACCCCCTCAGTCGGGACACTGAAGCTTTCTTT. This translates into CASGHPLSRDTEAFF. This chain joins TRBV12-5 and TRBJ1-1, with D hard to call. V was clipped by 5 bases and J by 3 bases, with 16 bases between them. Germline V CDR1 and CDR2: LGHNT, FRNRAP. The CDR3 contains 15 residues.

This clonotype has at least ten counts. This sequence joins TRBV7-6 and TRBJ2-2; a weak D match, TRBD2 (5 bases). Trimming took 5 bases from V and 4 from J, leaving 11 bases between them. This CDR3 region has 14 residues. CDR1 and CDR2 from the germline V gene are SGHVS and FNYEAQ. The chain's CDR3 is CASSPGDGTGELFF. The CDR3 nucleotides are TGTGCCAGCAGCCCCGGGGATGGCACCGGGGAGCTGTTTTTT.

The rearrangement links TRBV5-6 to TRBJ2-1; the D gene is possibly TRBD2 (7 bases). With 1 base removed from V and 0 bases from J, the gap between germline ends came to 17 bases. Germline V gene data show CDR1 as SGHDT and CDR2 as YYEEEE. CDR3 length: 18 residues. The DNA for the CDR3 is TGTGCCAGCAGCTTGAATCTCCTGCGGGGGCGCTCCTACAATGAGCAGTTCTTC. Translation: CASSLNLLRGRSYNEQFF.

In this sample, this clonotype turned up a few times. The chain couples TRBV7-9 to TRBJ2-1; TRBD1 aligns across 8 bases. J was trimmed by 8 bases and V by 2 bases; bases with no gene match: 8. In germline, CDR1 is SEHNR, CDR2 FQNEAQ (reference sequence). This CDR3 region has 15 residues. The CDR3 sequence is CASSLRRPGGDEQFF. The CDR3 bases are TGTGCCAGCAGCTTAAGGAGGCCAGGGGGCGATGAGCAGTTCTTC.